One and the same sample provided the 5 T cell receptor beta chains below, sequenced in a study of cytomegalovirus exposure and HLA in healthy donors. Primers for the PCR totalled 60 Vbeta and 13 Jbeta. Clones were read by immunoSEQ multiplex PCR, and TCRdb kept only the in-frame ones, dropping some. The table has approximately 190,000 clones, almost 70% seen once; the top ten hold less than 3%. The sequenced material came from PBMCs. The receptor source for this set is a man aged 35 to 55 in good health and CMV-seropositive.

The V gene is TRBV29-1, the J gene TRBJ1-2; D not certain. CDR1 is SQVTM and CDR2 is ANQGSEA in the germline V gene. CDR3 length: 13 residues. V lost 5 bases to trimming and J lost 0 bases, with 10 bases between them. The CDR3 is CSVMFSANYGYTF. The CDR3 nucleotides read TGCAGCGTTATGTTTTCAGCTAACTATGGCTACACCTTC.

V gene TRBV4-2 combines with J gene TRBJ2-7, with D perhaps matching TRBD2 (5 bases). Trimming left V 0 bases short and J 4 bases short, with 7 bases between. The CDR3 runs to 13 residues. Germline V gene data show CDR1 as LGHNA and CDR2 as YNFKEQ. DNA for the CDR3: TGTGCCAGCAGCCAAGAACGGGGTTACGAGCAGTACTTC. It translates to CASSQERGYEQYF.

The rearrangement joins TRBV28 to TRBJ2-1; possible D gene TRBD2, 6 bases. The CDR3 totals 13 residues. Trimming removed 5 bases from V and 9 bases from J, with 14 bases in between. In germline, CDR1 is MDHEN, CDR2 SYDVKM. CDR3 nucleotide sequence: TGTGCCAGCAGTCCCCCACTAGCCAGTGAGCAGTTCTTC. As protein: CASSPPLASEQFF.

This sequence joins TRBV19 and TRBJ1-2; 9 bases line up with TRBD1. The germline gives CDR1 LNHDA, CDR2 SQIVND (reference sequence). The CDR3 has 13 amino acids. Trimming removed 10 bases from V and 5 bases from J; junction bases left unmatched: 8. The CDR3 DNA reads TGTGCCACTAACACAGGGGGCCAATATGGCTACACCTTC. As protein: CATNTGGQYGYTF.

CDR3 coding DNA: TGTGCCAGCAGTGTCGACAGGGGGAGTGGCTACACCTTC. Translated: CASSVDRGSGYTF. V is TRBV7-2 and J is TRBJ1-2; TRBD1 matches 9 bases. V shed 6 bases and J 7 bases; nucleotides not matched to a gene: 6. Germline assignment: CDR1 SGHTA and CDR2 FQGNSA. The CDR3 runs 13 residues. The entire variable domain, with the rest obtained from reference TRBV7-2 and TRBJ1-2, is as follows: GAGVSQSPSNKVTEKGKDVELRCDPISGHTALYWYRQSLGQGLEFLIYFQGNSAPDKSGLPSDRFSAERTGGSVSTLTIQRTQQEDSAVYLCASSVDRGSGYTFGSGTRLTVV.